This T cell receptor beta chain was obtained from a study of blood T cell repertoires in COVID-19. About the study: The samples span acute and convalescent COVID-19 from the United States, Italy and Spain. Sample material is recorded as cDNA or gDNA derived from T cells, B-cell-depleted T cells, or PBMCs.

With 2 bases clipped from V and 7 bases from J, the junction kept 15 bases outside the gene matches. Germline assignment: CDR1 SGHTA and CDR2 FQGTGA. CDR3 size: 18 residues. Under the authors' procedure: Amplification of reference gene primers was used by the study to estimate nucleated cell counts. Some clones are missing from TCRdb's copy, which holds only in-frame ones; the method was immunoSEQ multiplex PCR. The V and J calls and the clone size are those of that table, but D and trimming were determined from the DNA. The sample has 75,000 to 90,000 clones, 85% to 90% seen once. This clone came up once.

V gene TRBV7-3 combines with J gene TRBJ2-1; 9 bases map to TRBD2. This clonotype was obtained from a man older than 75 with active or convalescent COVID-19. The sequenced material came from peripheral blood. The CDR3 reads CASSLRLRGASGMNEQFF. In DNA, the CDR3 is TGTGCCAGCAGCTTACGGCTTCGCGGGGCTAGCGGGATGAATGAGCAGTTCTTC.